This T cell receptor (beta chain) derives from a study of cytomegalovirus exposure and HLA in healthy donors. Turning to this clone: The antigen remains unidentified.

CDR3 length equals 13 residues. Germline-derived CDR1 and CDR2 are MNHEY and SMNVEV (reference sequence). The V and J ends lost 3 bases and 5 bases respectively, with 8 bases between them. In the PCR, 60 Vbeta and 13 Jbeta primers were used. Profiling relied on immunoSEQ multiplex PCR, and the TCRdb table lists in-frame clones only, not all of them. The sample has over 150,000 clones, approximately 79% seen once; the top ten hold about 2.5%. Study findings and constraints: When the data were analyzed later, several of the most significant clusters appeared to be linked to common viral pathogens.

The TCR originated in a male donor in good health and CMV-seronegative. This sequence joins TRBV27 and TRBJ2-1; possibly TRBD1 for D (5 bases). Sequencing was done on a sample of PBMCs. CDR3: CASSFRAHNEQFF. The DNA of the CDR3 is TGTGCCAGCAGTTTCAGGGCTCACAATGAGCAGTTCTTC.